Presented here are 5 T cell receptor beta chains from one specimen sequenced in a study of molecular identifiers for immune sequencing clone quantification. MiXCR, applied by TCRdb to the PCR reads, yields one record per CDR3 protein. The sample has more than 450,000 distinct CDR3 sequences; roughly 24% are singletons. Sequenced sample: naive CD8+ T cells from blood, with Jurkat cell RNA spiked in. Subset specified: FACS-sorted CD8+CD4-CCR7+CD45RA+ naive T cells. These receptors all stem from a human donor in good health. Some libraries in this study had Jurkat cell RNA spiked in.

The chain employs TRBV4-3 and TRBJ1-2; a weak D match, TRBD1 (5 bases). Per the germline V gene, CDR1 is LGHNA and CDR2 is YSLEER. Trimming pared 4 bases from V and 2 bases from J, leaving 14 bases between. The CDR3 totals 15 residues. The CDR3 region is CASSRGVGDNYGYTF. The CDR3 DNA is TGCGCCAGCAGCCGTGGCGTGGGGGACAACTATGGCTACACCTTC.

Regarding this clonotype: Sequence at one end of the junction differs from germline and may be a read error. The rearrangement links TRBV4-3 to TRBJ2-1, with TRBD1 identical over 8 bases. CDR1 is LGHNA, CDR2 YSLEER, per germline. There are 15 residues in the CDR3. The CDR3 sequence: CASRQDRGPYNEQFF. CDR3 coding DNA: TGCGCCAGCAGGCAAGACAGGGGACCTTACAATGAGCAGTTCTTC.

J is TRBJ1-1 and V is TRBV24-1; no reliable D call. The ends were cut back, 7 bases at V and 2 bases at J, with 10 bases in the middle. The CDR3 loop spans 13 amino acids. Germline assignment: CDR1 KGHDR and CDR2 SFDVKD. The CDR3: CATRTAANTEAFF. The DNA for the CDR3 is TGTGCCACCAGGACCGCGGCTAACACTGAAGCTTTCTTT.

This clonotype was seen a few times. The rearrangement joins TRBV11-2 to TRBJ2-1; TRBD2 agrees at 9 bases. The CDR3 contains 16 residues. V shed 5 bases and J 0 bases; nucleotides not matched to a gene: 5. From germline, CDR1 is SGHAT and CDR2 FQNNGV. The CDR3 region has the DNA TGTGCCAGCAGCCGCGGACTAGCGAGCTCCTACAATGAGCAGTTCTTC. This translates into CASSRGLASSYNEQFF.

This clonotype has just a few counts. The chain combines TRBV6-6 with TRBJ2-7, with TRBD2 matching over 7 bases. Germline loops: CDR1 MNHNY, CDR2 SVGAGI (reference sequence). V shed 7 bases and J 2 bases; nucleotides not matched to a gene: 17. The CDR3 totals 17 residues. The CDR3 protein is CASTPDRRDYVTYEQYF. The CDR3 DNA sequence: TGTGCCAGCACCCCCGACCGTCGGGACTACGTTACCTACGAGCAGTACTTC.